The next 13 T cell receptor beta chains were all read from a single sample in a study of CD8 T cells in ankylosing spondylitis. Via MiXCR, TCRdb re-called the 5' RACE reads, giving one row per CDR3 protein. The sample includes tens of thousands of distinct CDR3 sequences, under 30% of them seen just once. Source material: blood, either unsorted or a sorted T cell fraction (not recorded which). These receptors all come from a male donor with ankylosing spondylitis or in good health (not recorded which).

This clonotype was picked up many times. The chain recombines TRBV5-1 with TRBJ1-5, with a tentative D call TRBD1 (5 bases). Trimming took 0 bases from V and 13 from J, leaving 17 bases between them. The germline V gene has CDR1 SGHRS and CDR2 YFSETQ. The CDR3 is 14 residues long. The chain's CDR3 is CASSLVGREGHQHF. The CDR3 DNA sequence: TGCGCCAGCAGCTTGGTTGGCAGGGAGGGCCATCAGCATTTT.

This clonotype was seen a handful of times. This rearrangement joins TRBV20-1 to TRBJ1-3; a weak D match, TRBD1 (6 bases). Germline CDR1 and CDR2: DFQATT and SNEGSKA (reference sequence). The V gene lost 6 bases and the J gene lost 4 bases, with 19 bases spanning the gap. The CDR3 contains 15 residues. The CDR3: CSAEAGTSAGNTIYF. The CDR3 DNA follows: TGCAGTGCGGAGGCGGGGACATCGGCAGGAAACACCATATATTTT.

There are many counts of this clonotype. The V and J genes are TRBV29-1 and TRBJ2-2; D is uncertain. The germline gives CDR1 SQVTM, CDR2 ANQGSEA. The CDR3 extends over 16 amino acids. Trimming left V 1 base short and J 1 base short, with 13 bases between. CDR3 amino acids: CSVEGDGYLNTGELFF. CDR3 DNA: TGCAGCGTTGAAGGGGATGGCTACTTGAACACCGGGGAGCTGTTTTTT.

In its sample, this clonotype was seen many times. V and J are TRBV20-1 and TRBJ1-4; D is perhaps TRBD1 (6 bases). Germline V lookup: CDR1 DFQATT, CDR2 SNEGSKA (reference sequence). V was trimmed by 5 bases and J by 4 bases, leaving 11 bases between them. This CDR3 is built from 13 residues. CDR3 amino acids: CSARTAFNEKLFF. DNA for the CDR3: TGCAGTGCTCGGACAGCTTTTAATGAAAAACTGTTTTTT.

This chain uses TRBV15 with TRBJ1-1; D perhaps matches TRBD1 (5 bases). The germline gives CDR1 LNHNV, CDR2 YYDKDF (reference sequence). Trimming removed 3 bases at V and 3 bases at J, with 11 bases between. The CDR3 length is 14 residues. The CDR3 reads CATSSYQGHTEAFF. The CDR3 DNA reads as TGTGCCACCAGCAGCTATCAGGGTCACACTGAAGCTTTCTTT.

This clonotype was detected only a few times. The rearrangement uses TRBV12-3 or TRBV12-4 and TRBJ2-7; TRBD2 matches 11 bases. Trimming at V came to 5 bases and at J to 2 bases, leaving 5 bases not matched to a gene. This CDR3 is built from 15 residues. CDR3 sequence (DNA): TGTGCCAGCAGTCTCGGACTAGCGGGCACCTACGAGCAGTACTTC. This gives the protein CASSLGLAGTYEQYF.

This sequence joins TRBV20-1 and TRBJ2-7; D possibly corresponds to TRBD1 (6 bases). This CDR3 has 11 residues. Per germline, CDR1 DFQATT and CDR2 SNEGSKA (reference sequence). The ends were cut back, 5 bases at V and 6 bases at J, with 11 bases in the middle. The CDR3 nucleotides are TGCAGTGCTGCGACAGGCGGCGAGCAGTACGTC. It encodes CSAATGGEQYV.

Only a few counts were recorded for this clonotype. The rearrangement joins TRBV6-1 to TRBJ2-2, with D possibly matching TRBD2 (5 bases). Germline CDR1 is MNHNS and CDR2 is SASEGT. The CDR3 is made up of 15 amino acids. Deletions cut 8 bases from V and 4 bases from J, with 17 bases between. The CDR3: CASVVRMSGTGELFF. The CDR3 DNA reads as TGTGCCAGCGTCGTTAGAATGAGCGGCACCGGGGAGCTGTTTTTT.

This clonotype has only a few counts. The rearrangement uses TRBV3-1 and TRBJ1-1; TRBD1 is a possible D gene (6 bases). The CDR3 consists of 15 residues. Germline V CDR1 and CDR2: LGHDT, YNNKEL (reference sequence). The ends were cut back, 4 bases at V and 6 bases at J, with 18 bases in the middle. The CDR3 loop reads CASSLKAQGISEAFF. The CDR3 DNA follows: TGTGCCAGCAGCCTCAAGGCACAGGGAATCTCTGAAGCTTTCTTT. Full variable domain (rest looked up from reference TRBV3-1 and TRBJ1-1): DTAVSQTPKYLVTQMGNDKSIKCEQNLGHDTMYWYKQDSKKFLKIMFSYNNKELIINETVPNRFSPKSPDKAHLNLHINSLELGDSAVYFCASSLKAQGISEAFFGQGTRLTVV.

The chain combines TRBV7-9 with TRBJ2-2; 7 bases are a match to TRBD1. The V gene end was trimmed by 4 bases and the J gene end by 1 base; junction bases not matched to a gene: 3. Germline CDR1 is SEHNR and CDR2 is FQNEAQ (reference sequence). The CDR3 length is 15 residues. The CDR3 coding sequence is TGTGCCAGCAGCTCTGACAGGGAGAACACCGGGGAGCTGTTTTTT. It translates to CASSSDRENTGELFF.

The J gene is TRBJ1-2, the V gene TRBV20-1; 10 bases map to TRBD1. The CDR3 runs 13 residues. Germline values: CDR1 DFQATT, CDR2 SNEGSKA (reference sequence). Trimming at V came to 5 bases and at J to 3 bases, leaving 3 bases not matched to a gene. CDR3 amino acids: CSAGQGVDYGYTF. In nucleotides, the CDR3 is TGCAGTGCTGGACAGGGGGTCGACTATGGCTACACCTTC.

This chain joins TRBV29-1 and TRBJ1-5; no reliable D call. V shed 4 bases and J shed 1 base, with 8 bases lying between them. CDR3 length equals 13 residues. The germline CDR1 and CDR2 sequences are SQVTM and ANQGSEA. The CDR3 loop reads CSVAGESNQPQHF. CDR3 bases: TGCAGCGTTGCCGGGGAAAGCAATCAGCCCCAGCATTTT.

The chain is built from TRBV5-6 and TRBJ2-3, with 8 positions matching TRBD2. The V segment lost 3 bases and the J segment 9 bases; nucleotides outside the gene matches: 3. Per the germline V gene, CDR1 is SGHDT and CDR2 is YYEEEE. This CDR3 is built from 12 residues. CDR3 region: CASSSSGPTQYF. The DNA for the CDR3 is TGTGCCAGCAGCTCTAGCGGGCCGACGCAGTATTTT. The full variable domain, completed using reference TRBV5-6 and TRBJ2-3, is DAGVTQSPTHLIKTRGQQVTLRCSPKSGHDTVSWYQQALGQGPQFIFQYYEEEERQRGNFPDRFSGHQFPNYSSELNVNALLLGDSALYLCASSSSGPTQYFGPGTRLTVL.